Each of the 13 T cell receptor beta chains below was sequenced from the same sample in a study of cytomegalovirus exposure and HLA in healthy donors. This PCR relied on a set of 60 Vbeta primers and 13 Jbeta primers. Clones were sequenced by immunoSEQ multiplex PCR, and TCRdb holds only the in-frame ones, with some missing. The sample includes a few hundred thousand clones, around 75% seen only once; the top ten take roughly 2%. Input material: PBMCs. The receptors were gathered from a woman aged 25 to 45 in good health and CMV-seronegative.

The chain recombines TRBV2 with TRBJ2-1; 7 nucleotides match TRBD2. This CDR3 comprises 16 residues. The germline gives CDR1 SNHLY, CDR2 FYNNEI. Unmatched junction bases numbered 13, after V lost 5 bases and J lost 6 bases. The CDR3 region has the DNA TGTGCCAGCAGTCCCCCTAGGACTAGGGGTCCCAATGAGCAGTTCTTC. This sequence encodes CASSPPRTRGPNEQFF. The full variable domain, its missing parts supplied by reference TRBV2 and TRBJ2-1, is EPEVTQTPSHQVTQMGQEVILRCVPISNHLYFYWYRQILGQKVEFLVSFYNNEISEKSEIFDDQFSVERPDGSNFTLKIRSTKLEDSAMYFCASSPPRTRGPNEQFFGPGTRLTVL.

The rearrangement links TRBV30 to TRBJ1-2; 7 positions agree with TRBD1. The CDR3 is 11 residues long. CDR1 and CDR2 from the germline V gene are GTSNPN and SVGIG (reference sequence). The CDR3 DNA sequence: TGTGCTGAAAGGACAGGCTGGGACTACACCTTC. This sequence encodes CAERTGWDYTF.

This chain links TRBV7-3 with TRBJ2-1; 15 nucleotides match TRBD2. This CDR3 has 16 amino acids. Trimming cost V 3 bases and J 6 bases; bases outside gene matches: 3. Germline V gene sequence: CDR1 SGHTA, CDR2 FQGTGA. The DNA of the CDR3 is TGTGCCAGCAGCTTCACGGGACTAGCGGGGGGCAATGAGCAGTTCTTC. Its protein product is CASSFTGLAGGNEQFF. Based on the CDR3 plus reference TRBV7-3 and TRBJ2-1, the full variable domain is GAGVSQTPSNKVTEKGKYVELRCDPISGHTALYWYRQSLGQGPEFLIYFQGTGAADDSGLPNDRFFAVRPEGSVSTLKIQRTERGDSAVYLCASSFTGLAGGNEQFFGPGTRLTVL.

V usage is TRBV7-9 and J usage is TRBJ1-1; TRBD1 aligns across 7 bases. The CDR3 is made up of 14 amino acids. V dropped 2 bases and J dropped 11; count of bases not matched to a gene: 11. CDR1 is SEHNR, CDR2 FQNEAQ, per germline (reference sequence). The CDR3 reads CASSLYGTDNAAFF. The CDR3 DNA reads as TGTGCCAGCAGCTTATACGGGACAGATAATGCTGCTTTCTTT.

The chain has TRBV5-6 and TRBJ2-5; 9 positions agree with TRBD2. This CDR3 has 14 residues. Germline V CDR1 and CDR2: SGHDT, YYEEEE. Trimming removed 6 bases from V and 3 bases from J; junction bases left unmatched: 6. Here the CDR3 DNA reads TGTGCCAGCAAGGAGGGACTAGCAGAAGAGACCCAGTACTTC. It codes for CASKEGLAEETQYF.

The chain is built from TRBV7-6 and TRBJ1-6; 9 nucleotides align to TRBD1. V lost 4 bases, J lost 9 bases, and 10 bases stayed unmatched. Germline CDR1 is SGHVS and CDR2 is FNYEAQ. The CDR3 is 16 residues long. CDR3: CASSSRDREGSSPLHF. The CDR3 DNA reads TGTGCCAGCAGCTCCCGGGACAGGGAGGGGAGTTCACCCCTCCACTTT. Full variable domain (rest looked up from reference TRBV7-6 and TRBJ1-6): GAGVSQSPRYKVTKRGQDVALRCDPISGHVSLYWYRQALGQGPEFLTYFNYEAQQDKSGLPNDRFSAERPEGSISTLTIQRTEQRDSAMYRCASSSRDREGSSPLHFGNGTRLTVT.

The J gene is TRBJ2-1, the V gene TRBV6-4; 7 bases are shared with TRBD1. The CDR3 sequence is 17 residues long. Trimming at V came to 2 bases and at J to 4 bases, leaving 11 bases not matched to a gene. Looked up from germline, CDR1 is MRHNA and CDR2 is SNTAGT. CDR3 DNA sequence: TGTGCCAGCAGTGACCCATCGGACAGGACGGGGTACAATGAGCAGTTCTTC. Translation: CASSDPSDRTGYNEQFF.

This clone has a single count. The rearrangement joins TRBV11-2 to TRBJ2-7; no reliable D call. The V and J ends lost 3 bases and 6 bases respectively, with 9 bases between them. Germline V CDR1 and CDR2: SGHAT, FQNNGV. CDR3 length: 12 residues. This CDR3 is CASSFNFFEQYF. The CDR3 DNA follows: TGTGCCAGCAGCTTTAACTTCTTCGAGCAGTACTTC.

This clone was detected only once. V is TRBV15 and J is TRBJ1-1; maybe TRBD1 (5 bases). V dropped 3 bases and J dropped 0 bases, with 11 bases sitting between them. The CDR3 has 15 amino acids. The germline gives CDR1 LNHNV, CDR2 YYDKDF (reference sequence). The CDR3 protein is CATSSIGGVNTEAFF. The CDR3 DNA reads TGTGCCACCAGCAGTATCGGGGGTGTGAACACTGAAGCTTTCTTT.

Comments on this clone: Other DNA sequences in this specimen translate into the identical CDR3. The chain carries TRBV4-1 and TRBJ2-3, with D maybe TRBD2 (5 bases). CDR1 and CDR2 (germline): MGHRA, YSYEKL. The CDR3 contains 16 residues. V was clipped by 3 bases and J by 4 bases, with 17 bases between them. The CDR3 nucleotides are TGCGCCAGCAGCCAGGTGGGAGCGCTAGGAGCAGATACGCAGTATTTT. Protein sequence: CASSQVGALGADTQYF.

There are a few counts of this clone. The chain recombines TRBV2 with TRBJ2-1; 8 nucleotides match TRBD2. In germline, CDR1 is SNHLY, CDR2 FYNNEI. This CDR3 is 15 amino acids long. The junction had 4 bases not matched to a gene; V was cut back by 1 base and J by 5 bases. This CDR3 is CASSEEREYHNEQFF. The DNA of the CDR3 is TGTGCCAGCAGTGAAGAGCGGGAGTACCACAATGAGCAGTTCTTC.

A word on this clone: One end of the junction fails to match germline, which may point to a read error. The chain links TRBV6-1 to TRBJ1-4, with D unclear. Germline CDR1 is MNHNS and CDR2 is SASEGT. The length of the CDR3 is 14 residues. CDR3 in DNA: TGTGCCAGCAGTCGAGACTTAACTAATGAAAAACTGCTTTTT. Residues: CASSRDLTNEKLLF.

Only a few counts were recorded for this clone. The chain employs TRBV29-1 and TRBJ1-2, with D uncertain. Germline CDR1 is SQVTM and CDR2 is ANQGSEA. The CDR3 covers 11 residues. V dropped 4 bases and J dropped 3 bases, with 6 bases sitting between them. In nucleotides, the CDR3 is TGCAGCGTTGGTCAGGACTATGGCTACACCTTC. It codes for CSVGQDYGYTF.